This T cell receptor beta chain was obtained from a study of cytomegalovirus exposure and HLA in healthy donors. Study-wide context: A data release that came early held approximately 92 million unique TCRs from HLA-typed donors.

Healthy individuals who donated bone marrow served as the donors. Broader study findings: Across HLA loci, a later analysis found differing TCR association rates, with DRB1 most and HLA-C fewest. Despite most TCR sequences being rare, some public TCRs occurred in many donors.

The PCR employed 60 Vbeta primers together with 13 Jbeta primers. The assay was immunoSEQ multiplex PCR, and TCRdb's table has in-frame clones only and misses some. The sample has 50,000 or so clones, about 57% seen once. Trimming shortened V by 3 bases and J by 6 bases, and 9 bases separated the two germline ends. The CDR3 sequence is 12 residues long. Germline lookup yields CDR1 SQVTM and CDR2 ANQGSEA. Notes on this clone: What it binds is unknown.

The sequenced sample consisted of PBMCs. The chain links TRBV29-1 to TRBJ2-4; D not certain. The TCR was taken from a human donor in good health. CDR3 DNA sequence: TGCAGCGTTGAGAGAAGTGGAAACATTCAGTACTTC. Protein sequence: CSVERSGNIQYF.